The T cell receptor beta chain described here comes from a study of human T cells and chemical hapten exposure. At the level of the study: The study sensitized with 2% DPC on a roughly 2 cm by roughly 2 cm patch of upper inner arm skin.

The library labeled individual cDNA molecules by adding unique molecular identifiers to them. Via MiXCR, TCRdb re-called the RACE reads, giving one row per CDR3 protein. The repertoire has about 260,000 distinct CDR3 sequences, about 9% of them found once; the top ten carry over 2%. The CDR3 consists of 14 residues. Per germline, CDR1 DFQATT and CDR2 SNEGSKA (reference sequence). The V and J ends lost 6 bases and 7 bases, in that order; junction bases with no gene match: 9. Sample time point: pre-sensitization, week 0. Regarding treatment: therapeutic diphenylcyclopropenone sensitization with weekly scalp DPC. The study's findings and limits: TCRs above 1 in 1000 frequency did not change with DPC sensitization. Each of the donors had alopecia, so their immune responses may not resemble those of healthy people.

This clonotype was detected only a few times. The antigen is unknown. V gene TRBV20-1 combines with J gene TRBJ1-6; the match to TRBD1 covers 7 bases. This TCR derives from a woman aged 35 to 49 with alopecia areata. Some clones in this sample may be carry-over from other donors' samples. The sequenced sample was whole blood, obtained in connection with sensitization to the hapten diphenylcyclopropenone (DPC). Written as DNA, the CDR3 is TGCAGTGCAAAACAGGGGCCCTCCAATTCACCCCTCCACTTT. Translating it yields CSAKQGPSNSPLHF.